This T cell receptor (beta chain) was obtained from a study of blood T cell repertoires in COVID-19. In Seattle, patients joined the study during active infection and were tracked longitudinally. The CDR3 has 14 residues. Germline assignment: CDR1 SGHRS and CDR2 YFSETQ. V was shortened by 0 bases and J by 3 bases, with 10 bases between the two germline ends. Profiling relied on immunoSEQ multiplex PCR, and the TCRdb table lists in-frame clones only, not all of them. The repertoire includes 350,000 or so clones, more than 75% of them detected once, and 8% to 13% sits in the top ten. This chain connects TRBV5-1 to TRBJ2-7; D unresolved. This TCR was sampled from a woman aged 25 to 45 with COVID-19, enrolled during active disease. The sequencing sample was made of peripheral blood. CDR3 sequence reads: CASSLESPYYEQYF. The CDR3 DNA is TGCGCCAGCAGCTTGGAGTCCCCCTACTACGAGCAGTACTTC. Using reference TRBV5-1 and TRBJ2-7 for the parts outside the CDR3, the full variable domain is KAGVTQTPRYLIKTRGQQVTLSCSPISGHRSVSWYQQTPGQGLQFLFEYFSETQRNKGNFPGRFSGRQFSNSRSEMNVSTLELGDSALYLCASSLESPYYEQYFGPGTRLTVT.